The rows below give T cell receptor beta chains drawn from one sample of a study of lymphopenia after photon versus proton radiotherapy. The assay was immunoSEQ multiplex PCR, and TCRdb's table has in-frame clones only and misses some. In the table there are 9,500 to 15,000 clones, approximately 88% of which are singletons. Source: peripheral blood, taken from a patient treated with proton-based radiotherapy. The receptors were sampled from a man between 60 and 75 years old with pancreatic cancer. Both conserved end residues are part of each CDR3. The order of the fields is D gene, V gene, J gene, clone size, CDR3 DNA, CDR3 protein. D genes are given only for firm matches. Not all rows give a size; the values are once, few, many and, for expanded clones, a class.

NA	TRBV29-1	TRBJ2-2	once	TGCAGCGTTGACGTCAGGGGAGACACCGGGGAGCTGTTTTTT	CSVDVRGDTGELFF
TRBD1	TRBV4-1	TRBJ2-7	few	TGCGCCAGCAGGAATCAACCCGGGACAGCCTACGAGCAGTACTTC	CASRNQPGTAYEQYF
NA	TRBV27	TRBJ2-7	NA	TGTGCCAGCAGTTTATCAGGGCACTACGAGCAGTACTTC	CASSLSGHYEQYF
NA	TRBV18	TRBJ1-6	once	TGTGCCAGCTCACCACTCCCTTTGAATTCACCCCTCCACTTT	CASSPLPLNSPLHF
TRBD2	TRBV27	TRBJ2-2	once	TGTGCCAGCAGCCTGCTAGCGGGGTCGAGCACCGGGGAGCTGTTTTTT	CASSLLAGSSTGELFF
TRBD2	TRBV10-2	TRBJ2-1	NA	TGCGCCAGCAGTGAGGATCATAGCGGGAGCTCCTACAATGAGCAGTTCTTC	CASSEDHSGSSYNEQFF
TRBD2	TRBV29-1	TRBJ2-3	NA	TGCAGCGTTTTCGGCGGGAGGGCCATCACAGATACGCAGTATTTT	CSVFGGRAITDTQYF
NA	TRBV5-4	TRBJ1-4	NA	TGTGCCAGCAGCTTGGGAGGGTCTAGGCCTAATGAAAAACTGTTTTTT	CASSLGGSRPNEKLFF
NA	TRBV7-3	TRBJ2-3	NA	TGTGCCAGCAGCTTATACCCAACCGGGACTCAAAGCACAGATACGCAGTATTTT	CASSLYPTGTQSTDTQYF
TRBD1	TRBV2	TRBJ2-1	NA	TGTGCCAGCAGTGAGACCGGGACAGGAGGGAATGAGCAGTTCTTC	CASSETGTGGNEQFF
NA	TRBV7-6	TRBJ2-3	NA	TGTGCCAGCAGCTTATTTTTGGGAGGCACAGATACGCAGTATTTT	CASSLFLGGTDTQYF
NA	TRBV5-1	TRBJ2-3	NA	TGCGCCAGCAGCCGACTCATTCCGGGCACAGATACGCAGTATTTT	CASSRLIPGTDTQYF
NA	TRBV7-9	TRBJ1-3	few	TGTGCCGGGACCTCTGGAAACACCATATATTTT	CAGTSGNTIYF
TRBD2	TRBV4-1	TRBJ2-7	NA	TGCGCCAGCAGCCACCTGGGGACTAGCGGGAGTACGTACGAGCAGTACTTC	CASSHLGTSGSTYEQYF
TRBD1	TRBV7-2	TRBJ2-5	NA	TGTGCCAGCAGCTTAAACAGGGGGCGCGGGGAGACCCAGTACTTC	CASSLNRGRGETQYF
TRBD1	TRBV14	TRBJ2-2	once	TGTGCCAGCAGCCATTGGACAGGGGTGAACACCGGGGAGCTGTTTTTT	CASSHWTGVNTGELFF
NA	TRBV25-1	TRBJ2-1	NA	TGTGCCAGCAGTGGTTTGATTCAGCACAATGAGCAGTTCTTC	CASSGLIQHNEQFF
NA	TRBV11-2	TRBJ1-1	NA	TGTGCCAGCAGCCCCGGACCGACCAACACTGAAGCTTTCTTT	CASSPGPTNTEAFF
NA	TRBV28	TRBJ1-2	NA	TGTGCCAGCGGGGAGAACTATGGCTACACCTTC	CASGENYGYTF
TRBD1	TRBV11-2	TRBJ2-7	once	TGTGCCAGCAGCTTAAAAACCGGGACAGGAATTTACGAGCAGTACTTC	CASSLKTGTGIYEQYF
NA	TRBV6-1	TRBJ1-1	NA	TGTGCCAGCTTTAACACCCGGGGTACTGAAGCTTTCTTT	CASFNTRGTEAFF
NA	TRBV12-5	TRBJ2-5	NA	TGTGCTAGTGGTATCGGGGAGACCCAGTACTTC	CASGIGETQYF
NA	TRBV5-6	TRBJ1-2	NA	TGTGCCAGCAGCTTGCTGCAGGGAAAAAGCGGCTACACCTTC	CASSLLQGKSGYTF
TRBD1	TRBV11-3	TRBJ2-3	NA	TGTGCCAGCAGCTTAGAACAGGGGATGCAGTATTTT	CASSLEQGMQYF
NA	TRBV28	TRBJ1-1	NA	TGTGCCACCAATACAGGCGGACGACACAACACTGAAGCTTTCTTT	CATNTGGRHNTEAFF
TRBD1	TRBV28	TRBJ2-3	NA	TGTGCCAGCAGTTCACGGGACAGCGGAGATACGCAGTATTTT	CASSSRDSGDTQYF
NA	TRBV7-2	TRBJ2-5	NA	TGTGCCAGCAGCCCACACGGGACCTCAGGCGGGACCCAGTACTTC	CASSPHGTSGGTQYF
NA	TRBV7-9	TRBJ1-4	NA	TGTGCCAGCAGCTTAAGTACAGGAACTAATGAAAAACTGTTTTTT	CASSLSTGTNEKLFF
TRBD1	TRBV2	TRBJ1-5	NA	TGTGCCAGCAGTGGACAGGGGGAGGGCAATCAGCCCCAGCATTTT	CASSGQGEGNQPQHF
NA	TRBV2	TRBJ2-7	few	TGTGCCAGCAGTCGACAGCCCTACGAGCAGTACTTC	CASSRQPYEQYF
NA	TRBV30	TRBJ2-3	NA	TGTGCCTGGAGTAGGACGGTTAGCACAGATACGCAGTATTTT	CAWSRTVSTDTQYF
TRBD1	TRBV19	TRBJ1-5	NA	TGTGCCAGTAGTCCAAGCAGGACAGGGGGGAATGGGGGTCAGCCCCAGCATTTT	CASSPSRTGGNGGQPQHF
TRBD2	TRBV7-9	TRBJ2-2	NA	TGTGCCAGCAGCTCCGGACTAGGGAACACCGGGGAGCTGTTTTTT	CASSSGLGNTGELFF
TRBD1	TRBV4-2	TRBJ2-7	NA	TGTGCCAGCGGGTTCTCCGGGACAGGGGCCTACGAGCAGTACTTC	CASGFSGTGAYEQYF
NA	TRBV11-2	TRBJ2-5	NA	TGTGCCAGCAGCTGGGGGGTGAGGGAGACCCAGTACTTC	CASSWGVRETQYF
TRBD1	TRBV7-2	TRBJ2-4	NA	TGTGCCAGCAGCTTAGCGCCAGGACAGGGAAACATTCAGTACTTC	CASSLAPGQGNIQYF
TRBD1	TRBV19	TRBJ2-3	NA	TGTGCCAGTAGTGCAAGATACCCCGGGACAGGCATACTAGATACGCAGTATTTT	CASSARYPGTGILDTQYF
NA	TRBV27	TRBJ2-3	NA	TGTGCCAGCATGGGCGATTTCCTGGATCTGCAGTATTTT	CASMGDFLDLQYF
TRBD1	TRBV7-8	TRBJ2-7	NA	TGTGCCACCGGGACAGGGGTGGCCTACGAGCAGTACTTC	CATGTGVAYEQYF
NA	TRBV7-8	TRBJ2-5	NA	TGTGCCAGCAGCTTAAAACTAGCAGGCGAGACCCAGTACTTC	CASSLKLAGETQYF
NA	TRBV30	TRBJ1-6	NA	TGTGCCTGGAGTGTTAATTCACCCCTCCACTTT	CAWSVNSPLHF
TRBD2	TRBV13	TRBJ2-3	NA	TGTGCCAGCAGCTTAAACGGGGCATCGGCGGGAGCTAGCACAGATACGCAGTATTTT	CASSLNGASAGASTDTQYF
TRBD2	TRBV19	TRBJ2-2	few	TGTGCCAGTAGTATGGGACTAGCGAACACCGGGGAGCTGTTTTTT	CASSMGLANTGELFF
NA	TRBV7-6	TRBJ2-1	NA	TGTGCCAGCAGCGGACTCCAGCGCAATGAGCAGTTCTTC	CASSGLQRNEQFF
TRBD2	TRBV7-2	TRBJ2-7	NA	TGTGCCAGCAGCTTAGGGGTAACTAGCGGGAGGGCGCGCGAGCAGTACTTC	CASSLGVTSGRAREQYF
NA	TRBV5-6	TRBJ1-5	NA	TGTGCCAGCAGCCCCGCTCCCAATCAGCCCCAGCATTTT	CASSPAPNQPQHF